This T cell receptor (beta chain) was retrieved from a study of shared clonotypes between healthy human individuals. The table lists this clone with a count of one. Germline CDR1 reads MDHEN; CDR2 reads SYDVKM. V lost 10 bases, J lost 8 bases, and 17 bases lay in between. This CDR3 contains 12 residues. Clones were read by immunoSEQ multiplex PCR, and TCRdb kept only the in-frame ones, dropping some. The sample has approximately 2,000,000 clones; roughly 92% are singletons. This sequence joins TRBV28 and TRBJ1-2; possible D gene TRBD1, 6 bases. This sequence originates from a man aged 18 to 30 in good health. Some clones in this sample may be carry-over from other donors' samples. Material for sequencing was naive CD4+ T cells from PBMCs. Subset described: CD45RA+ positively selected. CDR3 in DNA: TGTGCCACCGTTAACAGGGCAGGGGGCTACACCTTC. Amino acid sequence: CATVNRAGGYTF.